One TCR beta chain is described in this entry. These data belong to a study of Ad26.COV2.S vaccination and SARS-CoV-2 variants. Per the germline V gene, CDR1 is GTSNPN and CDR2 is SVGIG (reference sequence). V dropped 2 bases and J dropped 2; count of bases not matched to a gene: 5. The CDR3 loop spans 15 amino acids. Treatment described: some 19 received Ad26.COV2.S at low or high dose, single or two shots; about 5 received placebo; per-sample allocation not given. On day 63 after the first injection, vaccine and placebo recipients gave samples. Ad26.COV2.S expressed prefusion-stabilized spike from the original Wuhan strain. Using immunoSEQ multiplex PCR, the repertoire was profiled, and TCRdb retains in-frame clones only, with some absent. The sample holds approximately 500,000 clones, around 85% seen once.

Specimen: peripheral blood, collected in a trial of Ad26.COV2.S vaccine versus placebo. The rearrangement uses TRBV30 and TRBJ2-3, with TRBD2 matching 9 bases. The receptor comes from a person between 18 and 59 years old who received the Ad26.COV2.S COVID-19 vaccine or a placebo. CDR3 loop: CAWSRGTSPTDTQYF. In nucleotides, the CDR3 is TGTGCCTGGAGTAGAGGGACTAGCCCCACAGATACGCAGTATTTT.